This T cell receptor (beta chain) was recovered during a study of T cells in Graves' hyperthyroidism and ophthalmopathy (dated 2019 in TCRdb). Notes on the research overall: Peripheral blood was collected at initial diagnosis, before any treatment. To identify TCR V-J signatures that set the groups apart, the researchers used a discovery cohort of about a hundred patients, made up of 40 to 45 with Graves' ophthalmopathy and about 60 with stable Graves' hyperthyroidism. Prospective prediction of ophthalmopathy was tested in an independent validation cohort consisting of 18 to 20 hyperthyroidism patients and approximately 16 patients who later progressed to ophthalmopathy. The roughly 94 discovery patients were randomly split 7:3 into training and test sets. In about 6 Graves' hyperthyroidism patients, the study also compared T-cell repertoires from thyroid tissue with T-cell repertoires from blood. After sampling, hyperthyroidism patients received methimazole starting at 30 mg daily, and ophthalmopathy patients received high-dose intravenous methylprednisolone. The paper describes TCR Vbeta CDR3 sequencing of 135 peripheral blood samples, made up of about 41 ophthalmopathy patients, approximately 76 hyperthyroidism patients and some 17 progressor patients. Results and caveats for the whole study, not just this receptor: Sample size was not statistically predetermined, and blinding of investigators to group allocation was not performed. In cross-validation, a model built on a 13 V-J signature told ophthalmopathy apart from stable hyperthyroidism with approximately 91% sensitivity and approximately 81% specificity, and in testing the same model reached 80%/75%. Most expanded thyroid clonotypes (frequency above 0.001) were also found in blood, which suggests that blood repertoires may mirror thyroid immune responses. During validation, the model predicted progression to ophthalmopathy a median of approximately 7 months ahead of onset, with approximately 71% sensitivity and 72% to 85% specificity.

Stable Graves' hyperthyroidism was defined as no progression to ophthalmopathy during 18 months of follow-up. Hyperthyroidism patients were aged 18 to 65 years and newly diagnosed, with disease duration of less than 2 months. Any patient with an uncontrolled infection, another autoimmune disease, pregnancy or lactation was excluded. Diagnoses were established on the basis of clinical symptoms, serum thyroxine and TRAb, thyroid ultrasound, and orbital computed tomography. PBMCs were isolated from about 9.1 ml of fresh peripheral blood by Ficoll-Paque density gradient centrifugation. Trizol reagent was used to extract total RNA, and RNA quality was then checked on an Agilent 2100 Bioanalyzer. This clonotype was found a few times. Its antigen is unknown. No quality values exist for individual bases; no much larger clone is one base distant. The TCR beta CDR3 regions were amplified from the RNA transcripts. A first-round RT-PCR of the TCR CDR3 used the HTBI primer set with the Qiagen OneStep RT-PCR kit. The libraries were constructed in a second round of multiplex PCR and then size-selected and purified. Paired-end sequencing of the libraries was performed with 100 bp reads on an Illumina HiSeq2000. In the original analysis: SOAPnuke was used to process the raw data, throwing out any read that contained adapters or uncalled bases, had a mean Phred below 15, or lacked an exact constant-primer or identifier match. High-quality paired reads were merged using COPE v1.2.5, and each unique nucleotide sequence was defined as a clonotype. MiTCR v1.1 was used to align the clonotypes against IMGT TRBV, TRBD and TRBJ reference segments. Analysis was restricted to V-J combinations with a frequency above 0.0001, which covered roughly 99% of repertoires. A TCS score was defined as the ratio of F50 (clonal expansion) to E x V (chaos), with BLOSUM62-based TCRdist applied between CDR3 peptides within each V-J. Welch's t-statistics and random forest reduced 450 to 600 V-J features to 13, which were used in a naive Bayes classifier (R e1071). The public reads were reanalyzed by TCRdb: fastp trimming at Q25, MiXCR alignment, in-frame beta chains only. All rows with the same CDR3 protein become a single entry with the most common DNA and genes. The V and J calls reflect TCRdb's pipeline rather than the authors' work. The sample table holds around 440,000 distinct CDR3 sequences, of which 15% to 18% were seen once. Over 7.5% of the sample rests with the top ten.

The CDR3 holds 14 amino acids from the cysteine to the phenylalanine. The retained sequence is limited to the CDR3, 42 bases, with the frame set at the first base. V gives up 5 bases and J gives up 1 base, and the segment between their germline ends measures 8 bases. Looking up the germline V gene (reference sequence) yields CDR1 SEHNR and CDR2 FQNEAQ. This sequence was found in a woman between 18 and 30 years old with Graves' hyperthyroidism. Rearrangement joined TRBV7-9 to TRBJ1-4; the best D guess is TRBD1, with 5 bases matching. The specimen sequenced was blood. The sequence in DNA is TGTGCCAGCAGCGCGGGGGTAACTAATGAAAAACTGTTTTTT. Translation gives CASSAGVTNEKLFF.